The clone carrying this TCR beta chain was detected only a few times. Antigen specificity is unknown. The CDR3 sequence is 17 residues long. Germline V gives CDR1 MGHRA, CDR2 YSYEKL. The cDNA had a unique molecular identifier and a template-switch universal primer site. TCRdb recomputed calls from the 5' RACE reads with MiXCR, one row per CDR3 protein. Here the sample spans some 1,600,000 distinct CDR3 sequences, more than 30% being singletons. The data originate from a study of identical twins. Points from the study as a whole: Out-of-frame TCR alpha sharing in monozygotic twins exceeded recombination model predictions.

Specimen: cord blood. The chain uses TRBV4-1 and TRBJ2-7; 11 nucleotides line up with TRBD2. TRBJ2-5 matches the DNA end more closely, so the J call is doubtful. The clonotype was recovered from a newborn girl in good health. The CDR3 bases are TGCGCCAGCAGCCAAGGCCTACTAGCGGGAGTATGGGAGACCCAGTACTTC. Its translation is CASSQGLLAGVWETQYF.